This T cell receptor (beta chain) was identified during a study of shared clonotypes between healthy human individuals. Study-wide findings and caveats: Collection of samples was limited to blood; tissue repertoires likely differ. Compared with clonotypes that all four donors shared, non-shared clonotypes had lower generation probabilities.

Libraries were prepared by immunoSEQ multiplex PCR; TCRdb keeps only in-frame clonotypes and omits some of them. This table has roughly 1,000,000 clones, approximately 80% appearing once. V lost 0 bases and J lost 5; bases outside the gene matches: 5. Per germline, CDR1 SGHRS and CDR2 YFSETQ. The CDR3 sequence is 15 residues long. Investigators divided CD4+ cells into CD45RA+ naive and CD45RA-negative memory subsets. This clone was observed a single time. Its antigen is unknown. Sequenced material: memory CD4+ T cells from PBMCs. The sample's subset: CD45RA-negative fraction. V and J are TRBV5-1 and TRBJ1-5, with 7 bases matching TRBD1. This TCR derives from a man aged 18 to 30 in good health. Some clones in this sample may be carry-over from other donors' samples. The CDR3 loop reads CASSLEPGGYQPQHF. CDR3 sequence (DNA): TGCGCCAGCAGCTTGGAACCAGGGGGGTATCAGCCCCAGCATTTT.